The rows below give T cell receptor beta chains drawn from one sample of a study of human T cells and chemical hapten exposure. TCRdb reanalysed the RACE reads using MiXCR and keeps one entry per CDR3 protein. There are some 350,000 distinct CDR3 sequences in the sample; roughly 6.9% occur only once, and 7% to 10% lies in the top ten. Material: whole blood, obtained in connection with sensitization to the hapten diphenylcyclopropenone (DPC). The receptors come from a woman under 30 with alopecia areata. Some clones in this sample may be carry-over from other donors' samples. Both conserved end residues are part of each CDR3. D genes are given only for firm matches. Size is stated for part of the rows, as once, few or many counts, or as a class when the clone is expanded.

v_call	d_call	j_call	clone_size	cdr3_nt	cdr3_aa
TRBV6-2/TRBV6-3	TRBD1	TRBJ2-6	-	TGTGCCAGCAGTCGGGACAGGGGAGGATTGGGGGCCAACGTCCTGACTTTC	CASSRDRGGLGANVLTF
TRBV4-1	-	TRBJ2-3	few	TGCGCCAGCAGCCAAGAAAACTTTGGTTCAGATACGCAGTATTTT	CASSQENFGSDTQYF
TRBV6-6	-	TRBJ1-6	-	TGTGCCACGAGTCCAGGGCAAAATTCACCCCTCCACTTT	CATSPGQNSPLHF
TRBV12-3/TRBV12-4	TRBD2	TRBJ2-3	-	TGTGCCAGCAGTTCGGGACTAGCGGGGGGACCATACACAGATACGCAGTATTTT	CASSSGLAGGPYTDTQYF
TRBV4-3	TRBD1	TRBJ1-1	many	TGCGCCAGCAGCCAAGAAGGACAGGGGTGGACTGAAGCTTTCTTT	CASSQEGQGWTEAFF
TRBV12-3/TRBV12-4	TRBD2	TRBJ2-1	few	TGTGCCAGCAGTTTGACTAGCGGGGATGAGCAGTTCTTC	CASSLTSGDEQFF
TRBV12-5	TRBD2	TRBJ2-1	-	TGTGCTAGTGGTTTGGTACTCCCCGGACTAGCGGGGGGAGGTGAGCAGTTCTTC	CASGLVLPGLAGGGEQFF
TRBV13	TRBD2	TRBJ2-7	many	TGTGCCAGCAGCTCGCGGGGTAGCGGGGAGATCTACGAGCAGTACTTC	CASSSRGSGEIYEQYF
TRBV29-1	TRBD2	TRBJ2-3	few	TGCAGCGTTGAGCTAGCGGGGGGGTTTTTAGATACGCAGTATTTT	CSVELAGGFLDTQYF
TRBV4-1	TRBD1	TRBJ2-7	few	TGCGCCAGCAGCACCAAGCCCGGGACAGGAGTCATATACGAGCAGTACTTC	CASSTKPGTGVIYEQYF
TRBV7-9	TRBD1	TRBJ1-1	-	TGTGCCAGCAGCTCCCGGGACAGTCACACTGAAGCTTTCTTT	CASSSRDSHTEAFF
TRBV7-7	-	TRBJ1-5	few	TGTGCTAGCAAAGGATCCCATCAGCCCCAGCATTTT	CASKGSHQPQHF
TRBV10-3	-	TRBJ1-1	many	TGTGCCATCAGTGAGCGGGGAAACACTGAAGCTTTCTTT	CAISERGNTEAFF
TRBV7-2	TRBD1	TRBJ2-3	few	TGTGCCAGCAGCTTAGCGTTGTTAGGACAGGGAACAGATACGCAGTATTTT	CASSLALLGQGTDTQYF
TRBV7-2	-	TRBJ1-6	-	TGTGCCAGCAGCTTCATGCCCCCCCCTTCACCCCTCCACTTT	CASSFMPPPSPLHF
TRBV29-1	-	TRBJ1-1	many	TGCAGCGTTGGTGAGAACACTGAAGCTTTCTTT	CSVGENTEAFF
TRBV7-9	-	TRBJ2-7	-	TGTGCCAGCAGCACAAAACAGGGTTCGGACTACGAGCAGTACTTC	CASSTKQGSDYEQYF
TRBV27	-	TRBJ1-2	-	TGTGCCAGCAGTCTGACCGGGACCTCCATTACCACCTTC	CASSLTGTSITTF
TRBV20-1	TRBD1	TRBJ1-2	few	TGCAGTGCTAGAGATCAGGGGGGGCAAGGCTACACCTTC	CSARDQGGQGYTF
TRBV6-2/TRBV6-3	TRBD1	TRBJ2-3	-	TGTGCCAGCAGTTTACTCCCGGGACAGGGGGTGAAGGCAGATACGCAGTATTTT	CASSLLPGQGVKADTQYF
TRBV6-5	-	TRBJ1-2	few	TGTGCCAGCAGTTACTCGACTGGGGACGGCTATGGCTACACCTTC	CASSYSTGDGYGYTF
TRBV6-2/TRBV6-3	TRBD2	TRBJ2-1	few	TGTGCCAGCAGTTACGGGCTAGCGGGACTCGAGCAGTTCTTC	CASSYGLAGLEQFF
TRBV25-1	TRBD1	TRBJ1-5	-	TGTGCCAGCAGGGGACAGGGGGACTATCAGCCCCAGCATTTT	CASRGQGDYQPQHF
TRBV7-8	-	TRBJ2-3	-	TGTGCCAGCAGCTTAGATCGGAGGACTCATACGCAGTATTTT	CASSLDRRTHTQYF
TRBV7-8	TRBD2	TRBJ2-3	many	TGTGCCAGCAGCTCCCGGACTAGCGGGGGTTTGGCAGATACGCAGTATTTT	CASSSRTSGGLADTQYF
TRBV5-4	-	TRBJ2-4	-	TGTGCCAGCAGCTTTCCCGGTCCCGGAAACATTCAGTACTTC	CASSFPGPGNIQYF
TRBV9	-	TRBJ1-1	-	TGTGCCAGCAGCCCAATGGGAGGGGGGGTTTATGAAGCTTTCTTT	CASSPMGGGVYEAFF
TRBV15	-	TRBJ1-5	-	TGTGCCACCAGGGGGAATAGCAATCAGCCCCAGCATTTT	CATRGNSNQPQHF
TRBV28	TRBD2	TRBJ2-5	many	TGTGCCAGCAGTTTATTGGTGGGGGGGGAGGCCCAGTACTTC	CASSLLVGGEAQYF
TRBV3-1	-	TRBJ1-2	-	TGTGCCAGCAGCCAGGGGGCGAGAGGCTACACCTTC	CASSQGARGYTF
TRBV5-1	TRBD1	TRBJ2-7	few	TGCGCCAGCAGCTACGGTAACACAGGGGGGTCCTACGAGCAGTACTTC	CASSYGNTGGSYEQYF
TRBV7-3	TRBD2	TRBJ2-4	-	TGTGCCAGCAGCCCCGGGGCGGGGGGTACCAAAAACATTCAGTACTTC	CASSPGAGGTKNIQYF
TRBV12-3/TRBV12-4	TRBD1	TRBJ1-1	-	TGTGCCAGCAGTTTTAGGGTGGACAGGTGGGCTTTCTTT	CASSFRVDRWAFF
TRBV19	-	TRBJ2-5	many	TGTGCCAGTAGTATTGGGAACACAGAGACCCAGTACTTC	CASSIGNTETQYF
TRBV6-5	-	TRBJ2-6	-	TGTGCCAGCAGCCGCCAGGACTCTGGGGCCAACGTCCTGACTTTC	CASSRQDSGANVLTF
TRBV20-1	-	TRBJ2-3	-	TGCAGTTTTCAGTCACCGGGGGCCCCAGATACGCAGTATTTT	CSFQSPGAPDTQYF
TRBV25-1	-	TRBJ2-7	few	TGTGCCAGCCTTGACGGCTACGAGCAGTACTTC	CASLDGYEQYF
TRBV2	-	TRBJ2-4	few	TGTGCCAGCAGTGAAAGGTCGGGCCTACCGCAGTACTTC	CASSERSGLPQYF
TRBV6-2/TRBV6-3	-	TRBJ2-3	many	TGTGCCAGCATCGGGACTTCCACAGATACGCAGTATTTT	CASIGTSTDTQYF
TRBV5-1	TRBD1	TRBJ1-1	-	TGCGCCAGCAGCCGGCGGGGGACAGGGGAGGGCACTGAAGCTTTCTTT	CASSRRGTGEGTEAFF
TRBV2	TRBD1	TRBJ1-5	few	TGTGCCAGCAGTCCTGACAGGGGGGGACAACAGCCCCAGCATTTT	CASSPDRGGQQPQHF
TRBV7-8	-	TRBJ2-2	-	TGTGCCAGCAGCTTCATGGACAGTAGCACCGGGGAGCTGTTTTTT	CASSFMDSSTGELFF
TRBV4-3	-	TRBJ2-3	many	TGCGCCAGCAGCCAAGTCGCCGGGGGCCAAGGTACGCAGTATTTT	CASSQVAGGQGTQYF
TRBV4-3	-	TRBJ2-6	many	TGCGCCAGCAGCCAAGCGGGCGGAAGCTCTGGGGCCAACGTCCTGACTTTC	CASSQAGGSSGANVLTF
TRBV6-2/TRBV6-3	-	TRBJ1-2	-	TGTGCCAGCAGTTACGGTTCCAGCTATGGCTACACCTTC	CASSYGSSYGYTF
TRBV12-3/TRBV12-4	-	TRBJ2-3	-	TGTGCCAGCAGTTCGTATGGAGGACCAGATACGCAGTATTTT	CASSSYGGPDTQYF
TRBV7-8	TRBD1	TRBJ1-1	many	TGTGCCAGCAGCAAGTTACAGGGGGCCCGCGAAGCTTTCTTT	CASSKLQGAREAFF
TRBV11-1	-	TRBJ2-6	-	TGTGCCAGCAGCTTAAATTATGGAGGGGTCTCTGGGGCCAACGTCCTGACTTTC	CASSLNYGGVSGANVLTF
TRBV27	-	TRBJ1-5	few	TGTGCCAGCAGTTGGCGGGGGAATCAGCCCCAGCATTTT	CASSWRGNQPQHF
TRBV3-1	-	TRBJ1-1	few	TGTGCCAGCAGCCAAGATCCGTCGAGTGAAGCTTTCTTT	CASSQDPSSEAFF
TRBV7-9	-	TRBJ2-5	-	TGTGCCAGCAGCTCTCGGAGTCAAGAGACCCAGTACTTC	CASSSRSQETQYF
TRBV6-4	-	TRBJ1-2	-	TGTGCCAGCAGTGACGGGGCAGGGAATGGCTACACCTTC	CASSDGAGNGYTF
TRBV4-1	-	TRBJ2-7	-	TGCGCCAGCAGCCATCGTCTGCCGAGCTCCTACGAGCAGTACTTC	CASSHRLPSSYEQYF
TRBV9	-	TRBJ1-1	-	TGTGCCAGCAGCGTAGGAGGGGTAGGTCGGGCTTTCTTT	CASSVGGVGRAFF